This TCR beta chain was sequenced during a study of T cells in Graves' hyperthyroidism and ophthalmopathy (dated by TCRdb to the late 2010s). At the level of the whole study: Peripheral blood samples were taken at the time of initial diagnosis, prior to any treatment. In several Graves' hyperthyroidism patients, the study also compared T-cell repertoires from thyroid tissue with T-cell repertoires from blood. Following sampling, methimazole starting at 30 mg daily was given to hyperthyroidism patients, and high-dose intravenous methylprednisolone was given to ophthalmopathy patients. TCR Vbeta CDR3 sequencing of roughly 140 peripheral blood samples (more than 40 ophthalmopathy, 75 or so hyperthyroidism and approximately 17 progressor patients) is reported in the paper. An independent validation cohort of about 19 hyperthyroidism patients and 17 patients who later progressed to ophthalmopathy tested prospective prediction of ophthalmopathy. The 80 to 100 discovery patients were randomly divided into training and test sets at a 7:3 ratio. A discovery cohort of around 98 patients, about 40 with Graves' ophthalmopathy and more than 55 with stable Graves' hyperthyroidism, was used to find distinguishing TCR V-J signatures.

In the ophthalmopathy patients, disease was moderately to severely active, with a Clinical Activity Score of 3 or more, a NOSPECS grade of 4 or more, and a duration of less than 3 months. The study excluded patients with uncontrolled infections, other autoimmune diseases, pregnancy or lactation. Diagnoses were established on the basis of clinical symptoms, serum thyroxine and TRAb, thyroid ultrasound, and orbital computed tomography. PBMCs were separated from over 9 ml of fresh peripheral blood using Ficoll-Paque density gradient centrifugation. Total RNA was extracted using Trizol reagent, and RNA quality was assessed on an Agilent 2100 Bioanalyzer. From its cysteine to its phenylalanine, the CDR3 spans 14 amino acids. The kept DNA is CDR3 alone, 42 bases in frame from the first base. CDR1 and CDR2 are read off the germline V gene as MNHNS and SASEGT. Trimming at the junction amounts to 6 bases on V and 5 bases on J, and the germline ends lie 14 bases apart.

Overall results and qualifications from the work: Blood samples also contained most of the expanded thyroid clonotypes (frequency above 0.001), which suggests that blood repertoires may reflect thyroid immune responses. In validation, the model predicted progression to ophthalmopathy a median of around six months before onset, with about 67% sensitivity and 72.22% specificity. No statistical method was used to set the sample size in advance, and investigators knew the group allocation. Ophthalmopathy was separated from stable hyperthyroidism by a 13 V-J signature model, with approximately 89% sensitivity and 81% to 82% specificity obtained in cross-validation and 80%/75% obtained in testing.

In the case of this clonotype: What this receptor recognizes is not known. Per-nucleotide qualities are absent, and no much larger clonotype sits a single base away.

TCR beta CDR3 regions were amplified from RNA transcripts. The first round of RT-PCR for the TCR CDR3 was performed with the HTBI primer set and the Qiagen OneStep RT-PCR kit. A second multiplex PCR round built the libraries, followed by size selection and purification. Libraries were sequenced paired-end with 100 bp reads on an Illumina HiSeq2000. The authors' pipeline ran thus. SOAPnuke was used to process the raw data, with reads discarded if the reads contained adapters or uncalled bases, had a mean Phred below 15, or lacked an exact constant-primer or identifier match. High-quality paired reads were merged with COPE v1.2.5, and unique nucleotide sequences were defined as clonotypes. MiTCR v1.1 was used to align the clonotypes against IMGT TRBV, TRBD and TRBJ reference segments. The analysis was restricted to V-J combinations with a frequency above 0.0001, which together covered about 99% of the repertoires. The TCS score was defined as F50 (clonal expansion) divided by E x V (chaos), with BLOSUM62-based TCRdist calculated between CDR3 peptides within each V-J. Welch's t-statistics and random forest reduced around 510 V-J features to 13, which were used in a naive Bayes classifier (R e1071). TCRdb reanalyzed the raw reads on its own, using fastp at Q25 for trimming and MiXCR for clone calling, and kept in-frame beta chains. For every CDR3 protein sequence, its rows merge into one entry that carries the most common genes and DNA. The V and J calls follow TCRdb's processing rather than the paper's. For this sample the table gives around 300,000 distinct CDR3 sequences, of which about an eighth were detected only once. The ten top clones hold roughly 35% of the sample.

Sequencing used blood. The chain joins TRBV6-1 to TRBJ1-5, with no confident D gene call. This sequence originates from a middle-aged woman with Graves' ophthalmopathy. The CDR3 here reads CASSFTPGDQPQHF. The sequenced DNA is TGTGCCAGCAGCTTCACCCCTGGGGATCAGCCCCAGCATTTT.